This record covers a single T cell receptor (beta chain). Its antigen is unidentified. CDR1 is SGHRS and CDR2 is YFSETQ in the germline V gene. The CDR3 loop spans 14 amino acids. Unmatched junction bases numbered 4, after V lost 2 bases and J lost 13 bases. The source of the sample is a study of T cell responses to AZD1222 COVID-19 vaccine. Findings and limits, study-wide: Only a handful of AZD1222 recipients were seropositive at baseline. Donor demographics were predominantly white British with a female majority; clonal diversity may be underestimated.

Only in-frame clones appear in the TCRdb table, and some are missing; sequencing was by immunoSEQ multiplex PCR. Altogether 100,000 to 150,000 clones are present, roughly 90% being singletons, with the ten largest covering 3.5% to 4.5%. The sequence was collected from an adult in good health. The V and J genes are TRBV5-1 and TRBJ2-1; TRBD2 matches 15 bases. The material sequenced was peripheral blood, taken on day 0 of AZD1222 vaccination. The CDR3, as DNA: TGCGCCAGCAGCTTCGGACTAGCGGGAGGGAACCAGTTCTTC. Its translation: CASSFGLAGGNQFF.